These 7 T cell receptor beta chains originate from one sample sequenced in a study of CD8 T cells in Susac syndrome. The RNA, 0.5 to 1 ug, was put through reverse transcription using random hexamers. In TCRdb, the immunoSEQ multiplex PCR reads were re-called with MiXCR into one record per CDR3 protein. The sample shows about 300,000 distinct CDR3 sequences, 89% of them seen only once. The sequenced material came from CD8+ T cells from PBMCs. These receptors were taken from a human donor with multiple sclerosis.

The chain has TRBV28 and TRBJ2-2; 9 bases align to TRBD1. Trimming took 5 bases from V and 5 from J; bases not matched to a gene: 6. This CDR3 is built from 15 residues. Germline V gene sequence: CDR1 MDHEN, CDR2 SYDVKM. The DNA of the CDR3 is TGTGCCAGCAGTATGGACAGGGGTTTAACCGGGGAGCTGTTTTTT. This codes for CASSMDRGLTGELFF.

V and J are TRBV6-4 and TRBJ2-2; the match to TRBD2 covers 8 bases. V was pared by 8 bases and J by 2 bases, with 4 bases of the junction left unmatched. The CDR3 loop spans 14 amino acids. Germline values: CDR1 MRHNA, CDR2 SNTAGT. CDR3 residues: CASGSGDNTGELFF. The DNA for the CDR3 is TGTGCCAGCGGTAGCGGGGATAACACCGGGGAGCTGTTTTTT.

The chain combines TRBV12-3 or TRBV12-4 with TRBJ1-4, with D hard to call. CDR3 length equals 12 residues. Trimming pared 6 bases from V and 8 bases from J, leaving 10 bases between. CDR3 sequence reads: CASSWGGEKLFF. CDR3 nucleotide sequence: TGTGCCAGCAGCTGGGGTGGAGAAAAACTGTTTTTT.

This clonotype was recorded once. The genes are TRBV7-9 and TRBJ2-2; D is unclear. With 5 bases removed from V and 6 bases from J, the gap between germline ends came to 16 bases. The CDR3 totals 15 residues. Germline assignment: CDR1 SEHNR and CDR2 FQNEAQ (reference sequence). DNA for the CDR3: TGTGCCAGCAGCCCCCTTGTTCCTAGACCCGGGGAGCTGTTTTTT. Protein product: CASSPLVPRPGELFF.

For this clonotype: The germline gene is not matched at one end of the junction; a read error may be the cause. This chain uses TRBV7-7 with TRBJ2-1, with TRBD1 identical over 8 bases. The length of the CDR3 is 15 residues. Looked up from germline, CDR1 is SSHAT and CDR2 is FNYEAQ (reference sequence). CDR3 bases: TGTGCTAGCAGCAGAGGACAGGGTCAGGACAATGAGCAGTTCTTC. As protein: CASSRGQGQDNEQFF.

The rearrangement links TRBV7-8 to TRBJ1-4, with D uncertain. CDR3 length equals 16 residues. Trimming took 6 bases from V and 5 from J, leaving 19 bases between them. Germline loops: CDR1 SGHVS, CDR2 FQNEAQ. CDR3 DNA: TGTGCCAGCAGTTCTAACCCAGGAAACGTGAATGAAAAACTGTTTTTT. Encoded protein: CASSSNPGNVNEKLFF. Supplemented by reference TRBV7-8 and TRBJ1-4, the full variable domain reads GAGVSQSPRYKVAKRGQDVALRCDPISGHVSLFWYQQALGQGPEFLTYFQNEAQLDKSGLPSDRFFAERPEGSVSTLKIQRTQQEDSAVYLCASSSNPGNVNEKLFFGSGTQLSVL.

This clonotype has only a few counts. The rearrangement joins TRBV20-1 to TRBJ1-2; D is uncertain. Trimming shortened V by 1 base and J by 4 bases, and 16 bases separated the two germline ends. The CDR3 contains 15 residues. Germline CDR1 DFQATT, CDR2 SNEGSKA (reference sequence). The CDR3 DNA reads TGCAGTGCTAGAGGGTCGACTTGGCTTGCCTATGGCTACACCTTC. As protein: CSARGSTWLAYGYTF.